This T cell receptor beta chain was recorded in a study of blood T cells in healthy people across ages. Whole-study findings and limits: With unsorted PBMCs, a conclusive comparison of naive versus antigen-experienced cells was not possible.

In its sample, this clonotype was seen a few times. Its antigen remains unknown. The use of a sample-barcoded 5' primer and a J-beta primer mix characterized a second PCR of about 7 to 12 cycles. TCRdb used MiXCR to reprocess the 5' RACE reads, holding one entry per CDR3 protein. The sample has approximately 490,000 distinct CDR3 sequences, 24% seen once. Separately, the same data were catalogued under a study of T cells of mothers and their children. As that report states: Reads recorded for TCR beta CDR3 numbered over 9 million per mother and approximately 2.9 million per child.

The sequenced sample consisted of blood. The TCR was taken from a boy aged 5 to 17 in good health.

The CDR3 DNA is TGTGCCAGCAGTCCTTGGACTAGCGGGGGGGCCGGCACCGGGGAGCTGTTTTTT. Its protein product is CASSPWTSGGAGTGELFF. The chain couples TRBV6-4 to TRBJ2-2; 15 bases map to TRBD2. This CDR3 contains 18 residues. Germline trimming cut 5 bases from V and 4 bases from J; bases unmatched to any gene: 8. The germline gives CDR1 MRHNA, CDR2 SNTAGT.